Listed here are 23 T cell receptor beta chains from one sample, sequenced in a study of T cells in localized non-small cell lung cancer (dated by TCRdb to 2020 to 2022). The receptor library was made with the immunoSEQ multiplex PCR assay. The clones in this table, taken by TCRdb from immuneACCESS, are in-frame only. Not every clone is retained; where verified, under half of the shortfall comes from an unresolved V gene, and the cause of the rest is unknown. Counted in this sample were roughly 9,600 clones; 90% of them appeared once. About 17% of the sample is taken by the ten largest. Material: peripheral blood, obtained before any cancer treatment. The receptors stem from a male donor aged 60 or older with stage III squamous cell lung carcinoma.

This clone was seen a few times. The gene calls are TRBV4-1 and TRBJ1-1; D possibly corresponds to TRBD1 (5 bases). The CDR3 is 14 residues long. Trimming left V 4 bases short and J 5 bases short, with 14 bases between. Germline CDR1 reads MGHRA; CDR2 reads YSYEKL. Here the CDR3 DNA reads TGCGCCAGCAGCCCCCCGGCAGGGAAGACTGAAGCTTTCTTT. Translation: CASSPPAGKTEAFF.

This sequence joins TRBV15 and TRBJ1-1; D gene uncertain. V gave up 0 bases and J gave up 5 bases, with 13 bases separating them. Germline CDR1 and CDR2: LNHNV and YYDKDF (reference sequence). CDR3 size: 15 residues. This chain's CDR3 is CATSRDPGRGTEAFF. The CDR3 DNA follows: TGTGCCACCAGCAGAGACCCAGGCCGGGGAACTGAAGCTTTCTTT.

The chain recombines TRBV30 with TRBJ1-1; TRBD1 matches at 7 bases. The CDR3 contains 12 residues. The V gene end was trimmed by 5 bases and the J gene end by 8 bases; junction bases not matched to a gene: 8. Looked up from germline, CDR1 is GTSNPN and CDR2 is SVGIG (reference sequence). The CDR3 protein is CAWGDGTAEAFF. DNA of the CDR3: TGTGCCTGGGGGGATGGGACAGCCGAAGCTTTCTTT.

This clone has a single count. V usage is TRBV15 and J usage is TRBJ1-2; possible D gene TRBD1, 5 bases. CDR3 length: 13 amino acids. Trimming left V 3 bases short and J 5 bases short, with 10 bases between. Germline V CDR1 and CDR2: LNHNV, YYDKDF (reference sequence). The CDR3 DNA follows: TGTGCCACCAGCAGGAGGGGTCAATATGGCTACACCTTC. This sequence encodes CATSRRGQYGYTF.

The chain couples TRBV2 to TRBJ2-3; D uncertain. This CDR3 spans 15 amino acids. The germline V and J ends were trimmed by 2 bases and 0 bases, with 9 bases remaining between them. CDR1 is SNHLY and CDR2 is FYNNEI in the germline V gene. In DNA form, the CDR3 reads TGTGCCAGCAGTGAACAGACTCTTAGCACAGATACGCAGTATTTT. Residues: CASSEQTLSTDTQYF.

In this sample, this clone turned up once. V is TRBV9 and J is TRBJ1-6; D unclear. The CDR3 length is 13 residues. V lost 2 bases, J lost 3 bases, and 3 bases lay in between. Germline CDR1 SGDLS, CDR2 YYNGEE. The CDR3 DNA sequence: TGTGCCAGCAGCGTGGGCTATAATTCACCCCTCCACTTT. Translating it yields CASSVGYNSPLHF. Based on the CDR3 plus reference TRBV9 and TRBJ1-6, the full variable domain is DSGVTQTPKHLITATGQRVTLRCSPRSGDLSVYWYQQSLDQGLQFLIQYYNGEERAKGNILERFSAQQFPDLHSELNLSSLELGDSALYFCASSVGYNSPLHFGNGTRLTVT.

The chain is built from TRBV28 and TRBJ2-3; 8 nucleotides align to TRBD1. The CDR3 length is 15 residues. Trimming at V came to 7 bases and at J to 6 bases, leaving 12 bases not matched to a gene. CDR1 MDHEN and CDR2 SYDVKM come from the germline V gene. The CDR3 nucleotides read TGTGCCAGCAACCCTTGGGACAGGATAGGCGATACGCAGTATTTT. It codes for CASNPWDRIGDTQYF.

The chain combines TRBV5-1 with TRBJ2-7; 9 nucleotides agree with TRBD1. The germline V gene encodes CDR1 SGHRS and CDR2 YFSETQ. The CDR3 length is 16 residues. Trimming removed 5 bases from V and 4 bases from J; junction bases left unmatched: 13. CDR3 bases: TGCGCCAGCAGTCCCACCCCGGGACAGGGTAATTACGAGCAGTACTTC. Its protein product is CASSPTPGQGNYEQYF. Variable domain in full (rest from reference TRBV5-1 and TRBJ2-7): KAGVTQTPRYLIKTRGQQVTLSCSPISGHRSVSWYQQTPGQGLQFLFEYFSETQRNKGNFPGRFSGRQFSNSRSEMNVSTLELGDSALYLCASSPTPGQGNYEQYFGPGTRLTVT.

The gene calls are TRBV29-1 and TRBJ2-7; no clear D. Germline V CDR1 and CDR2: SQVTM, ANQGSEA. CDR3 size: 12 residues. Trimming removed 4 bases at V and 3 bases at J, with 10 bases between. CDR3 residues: CSVGSGVYEQYF. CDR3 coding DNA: TGCAGCGTTGGGTCTGGGGTCTACGAGCAGTACTTC.

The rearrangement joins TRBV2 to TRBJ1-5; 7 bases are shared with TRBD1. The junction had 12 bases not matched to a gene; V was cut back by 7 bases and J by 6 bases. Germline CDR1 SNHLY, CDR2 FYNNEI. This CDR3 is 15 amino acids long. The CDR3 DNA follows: TGTGCCAGCACCTCAAACTCCCAGGGGGGTCAGCCCCAGCATTTT. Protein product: CASTSNSQGGQPQHF.

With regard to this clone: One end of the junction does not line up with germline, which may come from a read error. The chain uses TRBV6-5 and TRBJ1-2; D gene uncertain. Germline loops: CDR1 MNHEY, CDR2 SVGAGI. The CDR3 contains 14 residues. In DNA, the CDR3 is TGTGCCGCGAGAAGGCCCTCCCAAGAAGGTGGCGACACCTTC. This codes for CAARRPSQEGGDTF.

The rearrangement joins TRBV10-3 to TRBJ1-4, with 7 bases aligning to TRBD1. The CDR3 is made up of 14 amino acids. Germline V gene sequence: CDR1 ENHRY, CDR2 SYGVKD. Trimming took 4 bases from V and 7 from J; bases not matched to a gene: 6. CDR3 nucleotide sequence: TGTGCCATCAGTGGAGGAGACAGGGTTGAAAAACTGTTTTTT. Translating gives CAISGGDRVEKLFF.

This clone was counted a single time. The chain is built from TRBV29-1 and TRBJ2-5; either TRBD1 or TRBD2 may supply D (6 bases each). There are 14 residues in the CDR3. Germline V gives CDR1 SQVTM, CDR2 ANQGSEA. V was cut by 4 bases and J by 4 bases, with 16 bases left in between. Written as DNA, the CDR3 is TGCAGCGTTGTACGCCCGGGGGCCGGAGAGACCCAGTACTTC. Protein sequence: CSVVRPGAGETQYF.

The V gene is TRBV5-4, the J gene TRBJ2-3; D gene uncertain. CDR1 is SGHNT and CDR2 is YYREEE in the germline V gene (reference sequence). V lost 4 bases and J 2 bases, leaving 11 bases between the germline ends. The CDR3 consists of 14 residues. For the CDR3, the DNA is TGTGCCAGCAGCCCCCGATCCGACACAGATACGCAGTATTTT. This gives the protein CASSPRSDTDTQYF.

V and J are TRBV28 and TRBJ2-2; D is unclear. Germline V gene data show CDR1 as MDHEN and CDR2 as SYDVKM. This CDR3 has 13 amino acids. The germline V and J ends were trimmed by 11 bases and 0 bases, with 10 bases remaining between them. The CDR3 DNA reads TGTGCCCTTGGAGCCTCGAACACCGGGGAGCTGTTTTTT. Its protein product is CALGASNTGELFF.

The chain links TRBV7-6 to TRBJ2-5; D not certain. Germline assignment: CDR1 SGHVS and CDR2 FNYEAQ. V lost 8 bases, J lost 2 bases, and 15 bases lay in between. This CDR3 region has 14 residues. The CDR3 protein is CASAIIGRQETQYF. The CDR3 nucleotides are TGTGCCAGCGCGATAATAGGTCGTCAAGAGACCCAGTACTTC.

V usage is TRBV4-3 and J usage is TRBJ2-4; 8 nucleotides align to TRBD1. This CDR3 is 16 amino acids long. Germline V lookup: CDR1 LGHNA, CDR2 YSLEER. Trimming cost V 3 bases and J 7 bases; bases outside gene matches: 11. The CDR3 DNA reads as TGCGCCAGCAGCCAGGATTGGACAGGGTCCAGGAACATTCAGTACTTC. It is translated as CASSQDWTGSRNIQYF.

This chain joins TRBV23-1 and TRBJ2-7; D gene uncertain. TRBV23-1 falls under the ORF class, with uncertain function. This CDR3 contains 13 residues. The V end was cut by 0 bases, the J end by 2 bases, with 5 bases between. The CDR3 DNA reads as TGCGCCAGCAGTCAATCTACCCCCTACGAGCAGTACTTC. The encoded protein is CASSQSTPYEQYF.

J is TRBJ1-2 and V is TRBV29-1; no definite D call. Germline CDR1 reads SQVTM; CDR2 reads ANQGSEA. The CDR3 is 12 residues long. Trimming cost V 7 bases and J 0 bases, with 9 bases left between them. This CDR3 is CSGQQSNYGYTF. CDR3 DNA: TGCAGCGGACAACAGTCTAACTATGGCTACACCTTC.

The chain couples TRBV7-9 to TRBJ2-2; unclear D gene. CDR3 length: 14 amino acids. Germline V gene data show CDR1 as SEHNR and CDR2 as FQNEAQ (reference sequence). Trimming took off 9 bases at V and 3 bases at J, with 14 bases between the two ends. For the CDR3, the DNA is TGTGCCAGTCAGCTCCGGATGGACACCGGGGAGCTGTTTTTT. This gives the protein CASQLRMDTGELFF.

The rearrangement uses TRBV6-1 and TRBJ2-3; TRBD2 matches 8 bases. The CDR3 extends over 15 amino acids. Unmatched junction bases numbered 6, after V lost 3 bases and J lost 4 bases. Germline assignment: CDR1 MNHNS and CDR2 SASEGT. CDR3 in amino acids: CASSDSYGGADTQYF. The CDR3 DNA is TGTGCCAGCAGTGATTCGTACGGGGGGGCAGATACGCAGTATTTT.

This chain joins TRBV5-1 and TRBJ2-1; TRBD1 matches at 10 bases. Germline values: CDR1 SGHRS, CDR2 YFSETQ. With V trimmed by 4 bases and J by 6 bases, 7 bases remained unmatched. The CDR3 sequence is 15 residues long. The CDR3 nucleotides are TGCGCCAGCAGCCCGCCGGGACAGGGGTCCAATGAGCAGTTCTTC. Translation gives CASSPPGQGSNEQFF.

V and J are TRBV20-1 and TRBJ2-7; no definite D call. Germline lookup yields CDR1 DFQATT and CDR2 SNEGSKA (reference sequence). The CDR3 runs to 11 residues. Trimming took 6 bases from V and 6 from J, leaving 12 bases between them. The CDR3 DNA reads TGCAGTGCCACCCCCAGTCTCGAGCAGTACTTC. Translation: CSATPSLEQYF.